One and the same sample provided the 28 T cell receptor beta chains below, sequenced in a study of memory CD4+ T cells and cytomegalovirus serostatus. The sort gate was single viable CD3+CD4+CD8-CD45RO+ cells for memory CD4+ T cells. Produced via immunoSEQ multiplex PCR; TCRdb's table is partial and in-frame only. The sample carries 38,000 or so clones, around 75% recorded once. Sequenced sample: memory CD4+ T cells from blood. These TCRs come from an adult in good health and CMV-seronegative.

The chain's CDR3 is CASSSIDLRSGNTIYF. In DNA form, the CDR3 reads TGTGCCAGCAGCTCCATCGACTTAAGATCTGGAAACACCATATATTTT. The chain links TRBV7-6 to TRBJ1-3; D unclear. Germline V gene lookup returns CDR1 SGHVS and CDR2 FNYEAQ. The CDR3 is made up of 16 amino acids. V was shortened by 4 bases and J by 1 base, with 14 bases between the two germline ends.

The DNA of the CDR3 is TGTGCCAGTAGTAACCCCGACGCGGGGGGGACGGAGCAGTACTTC. Amino acid sequence: CASSNPDAGGTEQYF. This sequence joins TRBV19 and TRBJ2-7; 9 positions match TRBD2. CDR3 length: 15 amino acids. Germline lookup yields CDR1 LNHDA and CDR2 SQIVND (reference sequence). The trim removed 4 bases at V and 7 bases at J, leaving 11 bases unmatched.

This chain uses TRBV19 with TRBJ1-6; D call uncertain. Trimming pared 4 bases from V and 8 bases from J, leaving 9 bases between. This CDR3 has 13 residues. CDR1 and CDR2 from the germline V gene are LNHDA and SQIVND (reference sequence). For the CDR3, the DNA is TGTGCCAGTAGTAAGAACTGGGATTCACCCCTCCACTTT. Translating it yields CASSKNWDSPLHF.

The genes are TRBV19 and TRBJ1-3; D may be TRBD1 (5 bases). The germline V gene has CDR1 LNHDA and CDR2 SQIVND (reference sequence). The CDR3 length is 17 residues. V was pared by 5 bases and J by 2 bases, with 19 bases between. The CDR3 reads CASSLKAPGKTGNTIYF. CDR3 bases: TGTGCCAGTAGTCTAAAGGCGCCAGGGAAGACTGGAAACACCATATATTTT.

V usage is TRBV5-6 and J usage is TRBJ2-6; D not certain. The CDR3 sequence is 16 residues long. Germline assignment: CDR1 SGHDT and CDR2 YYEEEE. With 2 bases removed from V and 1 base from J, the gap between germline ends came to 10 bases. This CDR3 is CASSFFTQSGANVLTF. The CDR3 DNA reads TGTGCCAGCAGCTTTTTTACCCAATCTGGGGCCAACGTCCTGACTTTC. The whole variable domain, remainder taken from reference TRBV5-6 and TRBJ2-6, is DAGVTQSPTHLIKTRGQQVTLRCSPKSGHDTVSWYQQALGQGPQFIFQYYEEEERQRGNFPDRFSGHQFPNYSSELNVNALLLGDSALYLCASSFFTQSGANVLTFGAGSRLTVL.

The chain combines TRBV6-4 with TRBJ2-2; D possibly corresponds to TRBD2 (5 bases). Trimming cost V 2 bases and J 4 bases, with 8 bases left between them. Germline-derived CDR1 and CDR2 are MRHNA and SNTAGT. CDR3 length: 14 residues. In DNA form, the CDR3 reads TGTGCCAGCAGTGACCCGGGGAGCACCGGGGAGCTGTTTTTT. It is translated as CASSDPGSTGELFF.

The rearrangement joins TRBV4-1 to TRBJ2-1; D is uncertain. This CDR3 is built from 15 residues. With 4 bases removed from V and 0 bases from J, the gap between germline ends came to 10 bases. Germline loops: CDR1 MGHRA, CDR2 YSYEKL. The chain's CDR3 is CASSPPLGSYNEQFF. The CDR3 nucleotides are TGCGCCAGCAGCCCACCCCTGGGCTCCTACAATGAGCAGTTCTTC.

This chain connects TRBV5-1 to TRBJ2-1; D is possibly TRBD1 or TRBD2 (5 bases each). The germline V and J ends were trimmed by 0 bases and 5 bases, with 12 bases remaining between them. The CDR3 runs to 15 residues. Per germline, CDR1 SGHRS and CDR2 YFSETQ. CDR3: CASSLGGSPDNEQFF. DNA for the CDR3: TGCGCCAGCAGCTTGGGGGGGAGCCCGGACAATGAGCAGTTCTTC.

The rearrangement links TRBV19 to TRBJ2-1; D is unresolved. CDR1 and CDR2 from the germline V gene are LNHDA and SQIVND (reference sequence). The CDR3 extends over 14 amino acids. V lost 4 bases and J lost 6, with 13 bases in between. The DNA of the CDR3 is TGTGCCAGTAGTACCCTGGGCAGCCCCAATGAGCAGTTCTTC. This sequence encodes CASSTLGSPNEQFF.

The chain's CDR3 is CASSLGQNPYGYTF. The CDR3 DNA follows: TGTGCCAGCAGCTTGGGACAGAACCCCTATGGCTACACCTTC. The chain joins TRBV5-5 to TRBJ1-2; D possibly corresponds to TRBD1 (5 bases). The CDR3 runs to 14 residues. Trimming took off 0 bases at V and 4 bases at J, with 10 bases between the two ends. CDR1 and CDR2 (germline): SGHKS, YYEKEE (reference sequence).

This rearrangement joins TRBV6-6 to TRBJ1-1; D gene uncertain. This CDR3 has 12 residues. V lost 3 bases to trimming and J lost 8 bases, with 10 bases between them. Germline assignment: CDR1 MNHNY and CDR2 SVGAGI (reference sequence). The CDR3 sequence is CASSYGGREAFF. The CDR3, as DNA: TGTGCCAGCAGTTATGGCGGACGGGAAGCTTTCTTT.

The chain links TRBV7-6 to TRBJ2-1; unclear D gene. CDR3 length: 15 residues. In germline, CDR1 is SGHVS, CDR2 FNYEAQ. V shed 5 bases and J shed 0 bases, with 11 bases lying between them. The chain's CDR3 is CASSPQSSSYNEQFF. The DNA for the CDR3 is TGTGCCAGCAGCCCTCAAAGTAGCTCCTACAATGAGCAGTTCTTC. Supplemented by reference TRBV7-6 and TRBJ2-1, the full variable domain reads GAGVSQSPRYKVTKRGQDVALRCDPISGHVSLYWYRQALGQGPEFLTYFNYEAQQDKSGLPNDRFSAERPEGSISTLTIQRTEQRDSAMYRCASSPQSSSYNEQFFGPGTRLTVL.

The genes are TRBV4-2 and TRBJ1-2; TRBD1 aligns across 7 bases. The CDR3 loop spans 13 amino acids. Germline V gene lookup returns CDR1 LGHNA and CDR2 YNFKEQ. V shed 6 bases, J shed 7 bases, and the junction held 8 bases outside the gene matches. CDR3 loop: CASSTRQGGGYTF. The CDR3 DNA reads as TGTGCCAGCAGTACCCGACAGGGAGGTGGCTACACCTTC.

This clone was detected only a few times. CDR3 region: CASRASVGQLYSPLHF. The CDR3, as DNA: TGTGCCAGCAGAGCCTCAGTTGGACAGCTTTATTCACCCCTCCACTTT. The rearrangement joins TRBV2 to TRBJ1-6, with D possibly being TRBD1 (6 bases). Germline lookup yields CDR1 SNHLY and CDR2 FYNNEI. Trimming removed 6 bases at V and 8 bases at J, with 20 bases between. This CDR3 is built from 16 residues.

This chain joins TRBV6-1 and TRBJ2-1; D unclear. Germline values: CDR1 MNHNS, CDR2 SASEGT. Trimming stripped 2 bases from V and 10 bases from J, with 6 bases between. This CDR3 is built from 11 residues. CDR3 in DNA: TGTGCCAGCAGTGAATTTGGGGAGCAGTTCTTC. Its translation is CASSEFGEQFF.

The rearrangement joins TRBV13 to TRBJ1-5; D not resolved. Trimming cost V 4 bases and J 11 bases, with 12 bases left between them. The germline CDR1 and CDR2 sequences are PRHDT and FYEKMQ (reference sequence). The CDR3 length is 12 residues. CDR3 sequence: CASSSRRSTQHF. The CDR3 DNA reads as TGTGCCAGCAGCTCCCGTCGTAGTACCCAGCATTTT.

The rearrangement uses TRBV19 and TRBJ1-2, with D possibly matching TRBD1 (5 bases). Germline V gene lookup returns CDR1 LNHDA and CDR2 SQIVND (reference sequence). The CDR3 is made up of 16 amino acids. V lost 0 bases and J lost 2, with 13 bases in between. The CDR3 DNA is TGTGCCAGTAGTATAGATATGGGGGATGCAAACTATGGCTACACCTTC. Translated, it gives CASSIDMGDANYGYTF.

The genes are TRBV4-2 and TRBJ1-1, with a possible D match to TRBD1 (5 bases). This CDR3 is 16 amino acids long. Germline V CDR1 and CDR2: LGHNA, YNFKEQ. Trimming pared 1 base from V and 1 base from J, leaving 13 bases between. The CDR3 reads CASSQGGRSENTEAFF. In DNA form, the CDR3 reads TGTGCCAGCAGCCAAGGGGGCCGGTCAGAGAACACTGAAGCTTTCTTT.

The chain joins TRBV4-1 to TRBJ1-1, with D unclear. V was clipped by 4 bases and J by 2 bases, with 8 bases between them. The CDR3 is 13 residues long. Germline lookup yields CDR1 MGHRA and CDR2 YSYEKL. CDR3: CASSLGPNTEAFF. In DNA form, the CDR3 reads TGCGCCAGCAGCCTCGGCCCTAACACTGAAGCTTTCTTT.

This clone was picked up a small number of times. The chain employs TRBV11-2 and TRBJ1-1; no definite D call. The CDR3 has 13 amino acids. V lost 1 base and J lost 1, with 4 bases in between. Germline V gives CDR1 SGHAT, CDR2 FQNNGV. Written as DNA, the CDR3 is TGTGCCAGCAGCTTAGGAAGGAACACTGAAGCTTTCTTT. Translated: CASSLGRNTEAFF.

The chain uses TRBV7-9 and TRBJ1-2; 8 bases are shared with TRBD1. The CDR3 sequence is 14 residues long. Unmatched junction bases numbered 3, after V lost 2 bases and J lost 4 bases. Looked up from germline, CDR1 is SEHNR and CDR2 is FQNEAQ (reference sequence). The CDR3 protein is CASSLQGAGYGYTF. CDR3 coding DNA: TGTGCCAGCAGCTTACAGGGGGCGGGCTATGGCTACACCTTC.

CDR3 sequence reads: CASSSTTGWGDTQYF. The CDR3 DNA reads TGTGCCAGCAGCTCCACGACAGGGTGGGGAGATACGCAGTATTTT. V is TRBV11-2 and J is TRBJ2-3; 7 bases agree with TRBD1. Trimming took 4 bases from V and 5 from J; bases not matched to a gene: 9. The CDR3 length is 15 residues. Per the germline V gene, CDR1 is SGHAT and CDR2 is FQNNGV.

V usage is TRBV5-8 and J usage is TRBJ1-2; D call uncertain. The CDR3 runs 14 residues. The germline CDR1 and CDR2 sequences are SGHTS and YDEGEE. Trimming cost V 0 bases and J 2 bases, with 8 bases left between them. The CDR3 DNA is TGTGCCAGCAGCTTGGGGACCTTGAACTATGGCTACACCTTC. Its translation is CASSLGTLNYGYTF.

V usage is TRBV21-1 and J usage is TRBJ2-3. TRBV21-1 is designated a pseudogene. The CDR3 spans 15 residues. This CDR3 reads CASSKGTGASYTQYF. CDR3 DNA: TGTGCCAGCAGCAAAGGAACGGGGGCTTCATATACGCAGTATTTT.

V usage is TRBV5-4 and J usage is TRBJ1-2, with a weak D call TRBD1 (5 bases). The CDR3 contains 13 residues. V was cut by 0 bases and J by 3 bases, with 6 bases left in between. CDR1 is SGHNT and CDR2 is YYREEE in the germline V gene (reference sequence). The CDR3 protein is CASSLGQYYGYTF. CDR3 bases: TGTGCCAGCAGCTTGGGACAGTACTATGGCTACACCTTC.

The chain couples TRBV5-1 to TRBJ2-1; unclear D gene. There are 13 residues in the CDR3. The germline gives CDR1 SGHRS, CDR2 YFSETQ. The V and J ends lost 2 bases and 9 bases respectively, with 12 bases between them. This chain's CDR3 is CASSFLSLGEQFF. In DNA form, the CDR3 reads TGCGCCAGCAGCTTTCTCTCGCTTGGTGAGCAGTTCTTC.

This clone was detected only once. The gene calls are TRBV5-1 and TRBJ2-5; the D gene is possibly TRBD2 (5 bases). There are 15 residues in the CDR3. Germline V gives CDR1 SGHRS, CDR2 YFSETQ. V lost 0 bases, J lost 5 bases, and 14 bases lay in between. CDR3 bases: TGCGCCAGCAGCTTGGAGTCCGGGGTTTGGGAGACCCAGTACTTC. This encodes CASSLESGVWETQYF.

Here the CDR3 DNA reads TGTGCCTGGAGTCTGGGGACCACTTACGAGCAGTACTTC. Its translation: CAWSLGTTYEQYF. The chain is built from TRBV30 and TRBJ2-7; either TRBD1 or TRBD2 may fit D (5 bases each). The CDR3 length is 13 residues. Germline values: CDR1 GTSNPN, CDR2 SVGIG (reference sequence). Trimming pared 2 bases from V and 4 bases from J, leaving 12 bases between.